Listed below are T cell receptor beta chains from one sample, sequenced in a study of multiple sclerosis patients with progressive multifocal leukoencephalopathy. Here immunoSEQ multiplex PCR was the method, and the copy in TCRdb shows in-frame clones only, minus some. The data show 31,000 or so clones, roughly 86% seen once. The sequencing used PBMCs, collected from a patient treated with natalizumab. All receptors derive from a woman in her thirties or forties with progressive multifocal leukoencephalopathy. Each CDR3 is given with its conserved first and last residue. A D gene is named only where the DNA matches it firmly. The size entry is marked missing in some rows and otherwise reads once, few, many or a size class.

D gene	clone size	V gene	J gene	CDR3 protein	CDR3 DNA
-	-	TRBV13	TRBJ1-6	CASSFGRVGQHNSPLHF	TGTGCCAGCAGCTTCGGCCGGGTGGGACAACACAATTCACCCCTCCACTTT
TRBD1	-	TRBV28	TRBJ2-7	CASTPPLGTGEYEQYF	TGTGCCAGCACCCCACCTTTAGGGACAGGGGAATACGAGCAGTACTTC
-	-	TRBV5-6	TRBJ1-5	CASSLYQPQHF	TGTGCCAGCAGCTTGTATCAGCCCCAGCATTTT
-	once	TRBV29-1	TRBJ2-5	CSAGQIRDAQYF	TGCAGCGCGGGACAAATAAGGGACGCCCAGTACTTC
-	-	TRBV7-2	TRBJ1-2	CASSPRGGNYGYTF	TGTGCCAGCAGCCCCCGCGGGGGCAACTATGGCTACACCTTC
-	-	TRBV7-2	TRBJ1-2	CASTSGAYGYTF	TGTGCCAGCACCTCCGGGGCCTATGGCTACACCTTC
TRBD1	few	TRBV6-6	TRBJ1-5	CASSQGTGTVRQPQHF	TGTGCCAGCAGCCAAGGGACAGGGACCGTTCGTCAGCCCCAGCATTTT
-	-	TRBV6-1	TRBJ1-2	CASSESAFGYTF	TGTGCCAGCAGTGAATCGGCCTTTGGCTACACCTTC
-	-	TRBV7-6	TRBJ2-2	CASSAPPGGDGELFF	TGTGCCAGCAGCGCACCCCCCGGGGGAGACGGGGAGCTGTTTTTT
-	-	TRBV7-9	TRBJ1-1	CASSLSGAVLTEAFF	TGTGCCAGCAGCTTATCGGGGGCGGTGTTAACTGAAGCTTTCTTT
TRBD2	-	TRBV7-2	TRBJ2-5	CASSLNWRGARETQYF	TGTGCCAGCAGCTTAAATTGGCGGGGGGCACGAGAGACCCAGTACTTC
TRBD2	-	TRBV10-3	TRBJ2-5	CAISEPGLAGGQTQYF	TGTGCCATCAGTGAGCCGGGACTAGCGGGGGGACAGACCCAGTACTTC
TRBD1	-	TRBV4-2	TRBJ1-2	CASSQSGGRSYGYTF	TGTGCCAGCAGCCAATCAGGGGGGCGGTCTTATGGCTACACCTTC
TRBD1	-	TRBV7-3	TRBJ2-7	CASSPLGQGGVYEQYF	TGTGCCAGCAGCCCCCTGGGACAGGGGGGCGTGTACGAGCAGTACTTC
-	-	TRBV5-1	TRBJ1-3	CASSPRTATLPIYF	TGCGCCAGCAGCCCTCGGACGGCTACCTTGCCCATATATTTT
TRBD2	-	TRBV6-1	TRBJ2-1	CASSAGLAGVGEQFF	TGTGCCAGCAGTGCGGGACTAGCGGGAGTAGGTGAGCAGTTCTTC
-	-	TRBV7-2	TRBJ2-3	CASSPSTDTQYF	TGTGCCAGCAGTCCGAGCACAGATACGCAGTATTTT
TRBD1	-	TRBV11-3	TRBJ2-7	CASSLERQGTEQYF	TGTGCCAGCAGCTTAGAGAGACAGGGGACCGAGCAGTACTTC
-	-	TRBV4-3	TRBJ2-3	CASSQLGTDTQYF	TGCGCCAGCAGCCAACTGGGCACAGATACGCAGTATTTT
TRBD1	-	TRBV6-1	TRBJ2-3	CASSDHLGDRVGRNTQYF	TGTGCCAGCAGTGACCATCTGGGGGACAGGGTAGGGAGGAATACGCAGTATTTT
TRBD2	-	TRBV5-1	TRBJ2-1	CASTPGVAGAVGNEQFF	TGCGCCAGCACCCCGGGGGTGGCGGGAGCAGTAGGGAATGAGCAGTTCTTC
TRBD1	-	TRBV5-5	TRBJ1-6	CASSALGQGRNSPLHF	TGTGCCAGCAGCGCTCTCGGACAGGGTAGGAATTCACCCCTCCACTTT